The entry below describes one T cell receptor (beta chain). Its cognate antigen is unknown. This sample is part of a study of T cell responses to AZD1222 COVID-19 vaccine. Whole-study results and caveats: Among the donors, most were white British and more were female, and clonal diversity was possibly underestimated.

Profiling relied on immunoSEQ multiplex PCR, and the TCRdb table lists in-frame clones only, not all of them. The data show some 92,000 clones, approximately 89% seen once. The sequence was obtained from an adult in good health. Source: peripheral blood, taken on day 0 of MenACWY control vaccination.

The CDR3 loop is CASSDRDVGHSGNTIYF. The CDR3 DNA sequence: TGCGCCAGCAGTGACCGCGACGTGGGGCACTCTGGAAACACCATATATTTT. The V and J genes are TRBV10-2 and TRBJ1-3; TRBD1 might be the D (5 bases). CDR3 size: 17 residues. V was clipped by 3 bases and J by 0 bases, with 15 bases between them. Germline values: CDR1 WSHSY, CDR2 SAAADI.